The source of this TCR beta chain is a study of T-cell memory formation after mild COVID-19. For the study at large: Clusters of TCRs were largely donor specific.

The CDR3 extends over 16 amino acids. V gave up 4 bases and J gave up 4 bases, with 17 bases separating them. The germline CDR1 and CDR2 sequences are SGHNT and YENEEA. A few counts support this clonotype. Its cognate antigen is unknown. The study, taken as a whole, reports: Memory cells collected pre-infection included some clones that later responded, suggesting cross-reactive memory joined.

Using its own MiXCR run on the 5' RACE reads, TCRdb lists one record per CDR3 protein. The sample records fewer than 50,000 distinct CDR3 sequences, about a tenth being singletons. The specimen sequenced was PBMCs or a T cell subset sorted from them (not recorded which). This receptor was obtained from an adult woman who had mild COVID-19 (a few samples of this study predate the infection). Cell type and time point are not known. The genes are TRBV11-3 and TRBJ2-1; weak D call: TRBD2 (6 bases). CDR3 coding DNA: TGTGCCAGCAGCTCCCTCGGGGGAGAAGCGTACAATGAGCAGTTCTTC. Translating it yields CASSSLGGEAYNEQFF. Full variable domain (rest looked up from reference TRBV11-3 and TRBJ2-1): EAGVVQSPRYKIIEKKQPVAFWCNPISGHNTLYWYLQNLGQGPELLIRYENEEAVDDSQLPKDRFSAERLKGVDSTLKIQPAELGDSAVYLCASSSLGGEAYNEQFFGPGTRLTVL.